The TCR beta chain described here comes from a study of T cells after yellow fever vaccination. Germline V CDR1 and CDR2: LGHDT, YNNKEL (reference sequence). This CDR3 contains 13 residues. With V trimmed by 5 bases and J by 8 bases, 5 bases remained unmatched. For TCR, cDNA came from 5'RACE template switching, which added a universal primer site and UMIs. One entry per CDR3 protein results from TCRdb running MiXCR on the 5' RACE reads. The sample lists 100,000 to 150,000 distinct CDR3 sequences; 7.4% were seen once. Findings of the study overall: Clones from primary vaccination mostly reappeared after the booster (over 95% CD4, over 85% CD8).

This clonotype has a count of ten or more. Its matching antigen is unknown. The sequence was collected from a man aged 18-30 years who received the YFV17D yellow fever vaccine. The J gene is TRBJ2-1, the V gene TRBV3-1, with TRBD1 matching 8 bases. The source was CD4+ T cells sorted from PBMCs, collected 10 days after the first yellow fever vaccination. CDR3 region: CASSAQGADEQFF. The CDR3 DNA follows: TGTGCCAGCAGCGCGCAGGGGGCCGATGAGCAGTTCTTC.